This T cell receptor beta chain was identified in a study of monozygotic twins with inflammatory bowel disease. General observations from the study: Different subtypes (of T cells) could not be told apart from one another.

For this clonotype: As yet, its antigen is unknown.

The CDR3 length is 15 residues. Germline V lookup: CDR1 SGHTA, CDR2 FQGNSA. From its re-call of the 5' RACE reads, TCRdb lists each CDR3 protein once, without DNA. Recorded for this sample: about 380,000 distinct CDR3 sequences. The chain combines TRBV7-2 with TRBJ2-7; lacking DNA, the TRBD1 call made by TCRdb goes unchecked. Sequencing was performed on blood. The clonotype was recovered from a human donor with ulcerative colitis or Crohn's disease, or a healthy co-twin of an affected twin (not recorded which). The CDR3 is CASSSPRQGAYEQYF.